This T cell receptor (beta chain) was sequenced during a study of blood T cell repertoires in COVID-19. Across the whole study: Researchers got acute and convalescent COVID-19 samples from the United States, Italy and Spain. From T cells, B-cell-depleted T cells, or PBMCs came the material, which was cDNA or gDNA.

As processed by the authors: Amplified reference gene primers provided the basis for estimating nucleated cell counts. The protocol was immunoSEQ multiplex PCR, while the TCRdb copy is restricted to in-frame clones and leaves out a portion. The V and J calls and clone size were taken over from that table, and D and trimming were inferred from the DNA. Here the sample spans 25,000 to 30,000 clones, 90% being singletons. Between the trimmed V and J ends, which lost 3 bases and 5 bases, there was a span of 3 bases. This CDR3 spans 11 amino acids. CDR1 is MNHNS, CDR2 SASEGT, per germline. The sequenced material came from peripheral blood. The chain joins TRBV6-1 to TRBJ2-3; D unclear. This TCR was sampled from a human donor in a cohort sampled during active COVID-19. CDR3 coding DNA: TGTGCCAGCAGTGACAGAGATACGCAGTATTTT. Translation: CASSDRDTQYF.